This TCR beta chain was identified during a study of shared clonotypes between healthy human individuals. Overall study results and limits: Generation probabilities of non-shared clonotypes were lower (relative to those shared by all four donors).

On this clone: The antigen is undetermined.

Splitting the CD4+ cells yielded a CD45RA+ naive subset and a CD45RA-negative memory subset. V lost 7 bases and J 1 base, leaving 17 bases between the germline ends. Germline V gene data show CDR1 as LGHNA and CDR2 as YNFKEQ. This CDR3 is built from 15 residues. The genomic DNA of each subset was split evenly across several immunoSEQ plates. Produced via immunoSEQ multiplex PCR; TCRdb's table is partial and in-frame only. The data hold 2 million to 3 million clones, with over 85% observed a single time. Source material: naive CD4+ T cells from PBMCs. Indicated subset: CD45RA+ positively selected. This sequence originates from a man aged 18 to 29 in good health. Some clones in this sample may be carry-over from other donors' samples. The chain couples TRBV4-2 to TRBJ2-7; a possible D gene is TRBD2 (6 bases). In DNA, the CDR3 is TGTGCCAGCAACCTGGGCCGCGGGAAGTCCTACGAGCAGTACTTC. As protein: CASNLGRGKSYEQYF.